This entry is about one TCR beta chain. The antigen is undetermined. Its ends do not fully match the called genes, so a read error is possible. The CDR3 runs 15 residues. TCRdb re-called the RT-PCR reads with MiXCR, one entry per CDR3 protein. The sample holds a few hundred thousand distinct CDR3 sequences, roughly 22% seen once. The data were obtained in a study of response to subunit inactivated influenza vaccine. Whole-study results and caveats: There was a suggestion from the authors that each seasonal influenza vaccination recruits few new T cells.

The sequence was obtained from a man aged 50 to 75 who received an inactivated influenza vaccine. The rearrangement uses TRBV12-3 or TRBV12-4 and TRBJ2-3; 9 nucleotides match TRBD1. The sample consisted of PBMCs from blood, taken 21 months after vaccination. CDR3 sequence: CASSLGDRVTHTQYF. Here the CDR3 DNA reads TGTGCCAGCAGCCTAGGGGACAGGGTCACACATACGCAGTATTTT.